The T cell receptor beta chain described here comes from a study of beta chain features in type 1 diabetes. Study as a whole: Across every sample, around 98 million sorted cells were examined in total.

This CDR3 spans 14 amino acids. CDR1 and CDR2 (germline): SQVTM, ANQGSEA. Germline trimming cut 5 bases from V and 1 base from J; bases unmatched to any gene: 6. On this clone: Its matching antigen is unknown.

Study results and limitations: Patients showed naive, central memory and Treg TCRB repertoires that appeared more similar than those of healthy donors.

Every bit of the isolated RNA underwent reverse transcription, so sequencing read expressed TCRB transcripts. Produced via immunoSEQ multiplex PCR; TCRdb's table is partial and in-frame only. The repertoire includes approximately 400,000 clones, more than 12% of them detected once, and more than 0.015% sits in the top ten. The source is a woman aged 18-35 years in good health. What was sequenced was naive CD4+ T cells from blood. The V call is TRBV29-1, the J call TRBJ1-1; 8 bases are shared with TRBD1. CDR3 DNA sequence: TGCAGCGTTCTATGGGGGACAGGGAACACTGAAGCTTTCTTT. It translates to CSVLWGTGNTEAFF.